Listed here are 30 T cell receptor beta chains from one sample, sequenced in a study of blood T cell repertoires in COVID-19. Some clones are missing from TCRdb's copy, which holds only in-frame ones; the method was immunoSEQ multiplex PCR. Here the sample spans 130,000 to 150,000 clones, around four fifths being singletons. Sequencing used peripheral blood. These receptors were taken from a woman aged 40 to 55 with active or convalescent COVID-19.

The CDR3 DNA follows: TGTGCCAGCAGTAGGGACTCAATTCCTAGCACAGATACGCAGTATTTT. Amino acid sequence: CASSRDSIPSTDTQYF. V and J are TRBV2 and TRBJ2-3; a possible D gene is TRBD2 (6 bases). Germline V gives CDR1 SNHLY, CDR2 FYNNEI. The ends were cut back, 5 bases at V and 0 bases at J, with 15 bases in the middle. CDR3 size: 16 residues.

This clone was found a few times. The gene calls are TRBV6-5 and TRBJ1-1; weak D call: TRBD1 (5 bases). Trimming removed 8 bases at V and 3 bases at J, with 19 bases between. The germline gives CDR1 MNHEY, CDR2 SVGAGI. This CDR3 is built from 15 residues. CDR3 nucleotide sequence: TGTGCCAGCGGGGGGTTCCTCGAACCTGACACTGAAGCTTTCTTT. Protein product: CASGGFLEPDTEAFF.

CDR3 sequence reads: CASSLGTGTGGRETQYF. CDR3 coding DNA: TGTGCCAGCAGCTTAGGTACCGGGACAGGGGGCCGGGAGACCCAGTACTTC. The rearrangement links TRBV11-2 to TRBJ2-5; 12 bases agree with TRBD1. V lost 1 base to trimming and J lost 5 bases; unmatched junction nucleotides: 8. The CDR3 extends over 17 amino acids. The germline V gene encodes CDR1 SGHAT and CDR2 FQNNGV.

The chain uses TRBV7-9 and TRBJ2-3, with TRBD1 identical over 11 bases. V gave up 3 bases and J gave up 6 bases; unmatched junction bases: 8. This CDR3 is 16 amino acids long. CDR1 and CDR2 from the germline V gene are SEHNR and FQNEAQ (reference sequence). In nucleotides, the CDR3 is TGTGCCAGCAGCTTCGGGACAGGGGGAGTCCGGGATACGCAGTATTTT. Translation: CASSFGTGGVRDTQYF. Supplemented by reference TRBV7-9 and TRBJ2-3, the full variable domain reads DTGVSQNPRHKITKRGQNVTFRCDPISEHNRLYWYRQTLGQGPEFLTYFQNEAQLEKSRLLSDRFSAERPKGSFSTLEIQRTEQGDSAMYLCASSFGTGGVRDTQYFGPGTRLTVL.

This clone was seen only once. Written as DNA, the CDR3 is TGTGCCAGCTCGGGGGGGCTAGGTGAAAAACTGTTTTTT. Translation: CASSGGLGEKLFF. This chain links TRBV6-5 with TRBJ1-4, with D possibly being TRBD1 (6 bases). Germline assignment: CDR1 MNHEY and CDR2 SVGAGI. The CDR3 loop spans 13 amino acids. V lost 8 bases and J 7 bases, leaving 14 bases between the germline ends.

The genes are TRBV5-1 and TRBJ2-2, with TRBD2 identical over 14 bases. The CDR3 totals 17 residues. V was pared by 4 bases and J by 4 bases, with 6 bases of the junction left unmatched. The germline gives CDR1 SGHRS, CDR2 YFSETQ. Written as DNA, the CDR3 is TGCGCCAGCAGCCTGGGACTAGCGGGAGTCTCCACCGGGGAGCTGTTTTTT. Residues: CASSLGLAGVSTGELFF.

V gene TRBV7-9 combines with J gene TRBJ2-3; 8 bases line up with TRBD2. V lost 0 bases to trimming and J lost 6 bases; unmatched junction nucleotides: 8. The germline V gene encodes CDR1 SEHNR and CDR2 FQNEAQ (reference sequence). The CDR3 runs 16 residues. The CDR3 spells CASSLAGTRTRDTQYF. As DNA, the CDR3 is TGTGCCAGCAGCTTAGCAGGGACTAGAACGAGGGATACGCAGTATTTT.

This clone is a singleton in its sample. The chain recombines TRBV5-1 with TRBJ1-1; the match to TRBD1 covers 8 bases. The CDR3 runs 14 residues. V shed 2 bases and J 4 bases; nucleotides not matched to a gene: 4. In germline, CDR1 is SGHRS, CDR2 YFSETQ. The CDR3 DNA follows: TGCGCCAGCAGCTTTCAGGGGGCGAGCACTGAAGCTTTCTTT. Translation: CASSFQGASTEAFF.

This sequence joins TRBV2 and TRBJ2-7; TRBD1 matches 9 bases. Looked up from germline, CDR1 is SNHLY and CDR2 is FYNNEI. There are 15 residues in the CDR3. Losses at the gene ends were 5 bases for V and 5 bases for J; bases not matched to a gene: 10. Here the CDR3 DNA reads TGTGCCAGCAGTCCCCCGGGACAGGGCGGCAACGAGCAGTACTTC. The encoded protein is CASSPPGQGGNEQYF.

The rearrangement joins TRBV10-3 to TRBJ2-1, with 7 bases fitting TRBD2. The CDR3 length is 15 residues. V was pared by 6 bases and J by 1 base, with 6 bases of the junction left unmatched. CDR1 ENHRY and CDR2 SYGVKD come from the germline V gene. The CDR3 is CAIRALGGSYNEQFF. The CDR3 region has the DNA TGTGCCATCAGGGCTCTGGGGGGGTCCTACAATGAGCAGTTCTTC.

This clone was counted between two and nine times. The chain combines TRBV29-1 with TRBJ1-1; the D is unclear. The CDR3 extends over 10 amino acids. Germline CDR1 SQVTM, CDR2 ANQGSEA. The ends were cut back, 4 bases at V and 5 bases at J, with 5 bases in the middle. CDR3 nucleotides: TGCAGCGTTGGGGAGACTGAAGCTTTCTTT. This gives the protein CSVGETEAFF.

The chain is built from TRBV11-2 and TRBJ2-4; the D is unclear. The CDR3 consists of 14 residues. V was trimmed by 4 bases and J by 3 bases, leaving 10 bases between them. From germline, CDR1 is SGHAT and CDR2 FQNNGV. The CDR3 DNA is TGTGCCAGCAGCTCCGTAGCTGGCAAAAACATTCAGTACTTC. Residues: CASSSVAGKNIQYF.

This sequence joins TRBV5-1 and TRBJ1-5, with TRBD1 matching over 8 bases. The CDR3 spans 14 residues. Germline V CDR1 and CDR2: SGHRS, YFSETQ. The junction had 3 bases not matched to a gene; V was cut back by 0 bases and J by 7 bases. The CDR3 coding sequence is TGCGCCAGCAGCTTGGAACAGGGGGGGCAGCCCCAGCATTTT. This gives the protein CASSLEQGGQPQHF.

This clone was found a few times. The chain uses TRBV6-2 or TRBV6-3 and TRBJ2-5, with a weak D call TRBD1 (5 bases). With 2 bases removed from V and 5 bases from J, the gap between germline ends came to 15 bases. The germline V gene has CDR1 MNHEY and CDR2 SVGEGT. The CDR3 contains 15 residues. The CDR3 coding sequence is TGTGCCAGCAGTTACCGGGTAGGGGTCGGGGAGACCCAGTACTTC. Translated, it gives CASSYRVGVGETQYF.

The rearrangement joins TRBV5-1 to TRBJ2-3, with TRBD1 matching 9 bases. CDR3 size: 15 residues. Germline CDR1 is SGHRS and CDR2 is YFSETQ. The junction had 3 bases not matched to a gene; V was cut back by 4 bases and J by 0 bases. The CDR3 DNA follows: TGCGCCAGCAGCGTCGACAGGGGGAGCACAGATACGCAGTATTTT. It specifies CASSVDRGSTDTQYF.

The chain employs TRBV19 and TRBJ2-2; 8 nucleotides agree with TRBD1. Germline lookup yields CDR1 LNHDA and CDR2 SQIVND (reference sequence). CDR3 length equals 13 residues. The trim removed 5 bases at V and 15 bases at J, leaving 11 bases unmatched. CDR3: CASSPARDRWMFF. Written as DNA, the CDR3 is TGTGCCAGTAGTCCCGCGCGGGACAGGTGGATGTTTTTT.

The chain combines TRBV6-5 with TRBJ1-5; unclear D gene. The germline V gene encodes CDR1 MNHEY and CDR2 SVGAGI. This CDR3 contains 14 residues. Trimming removed 0 bases from V and 1 base from J, with 4 bases in between. The CDR3 loop reads CASSYSRSNQPQHF. In nucleotides, the CDR3 is TGTGCCAGCAGTTACTCCCGGAGCAATCAGCCCCAGCATTTT.

V is TRBV10-1 and J is TRBJ2-1; D call uncertain. Trimming stripped 0 bases from V and 10 bases from J, with 10 bases between. Germline CDR1 is WNHNN and CDR2 is SYGVQD (reference sequence). The CDR3 is made up of 13 amino acids. This chain's CDR3 is CASSESGYEEQFF. The CDR3 region has the DNA TGCGCCAGCAGTGAGTCGGGCTATGAGGAGCAGTTCTTC.

The V call is TRBV6-1, the J call TRBJ1-2; no reliable D call. V dropped 2 bases and J dropped 1 base, with 11 bases sitting between them. Germline V CDR1 and CDR2: MNHNS, SASEGT. The CDR3 spans 15 residues. CDR3 sequence: CASSERGRFNYGYTF. DNA for the CDR3: TGTGCCAGCAGTGAACGCGGGAGATTTAACTATGGCTACACCTTC.

The CDR3 DNA sequence: TGTGCCAGCGCCCTGAGCGGGGGGGCGGGCACCGGGGAGCTGTTTTTT. The encoded protein is CASALSGGAGTGELFF. The rearrangement links TRBV7-2 to TRBJ2-2, with TRBD2 matching over 10 bases. J gave up 4 bases and V 8 bases, and 10 bases lay outside the gene matches. CDR1 and CDR2 (germline): SGHTA, FQGNSA. The CDR3 loop spans 16 amino acids. Based on the CDR3 plus reference TRBV7-2 and TRBJ2-2, the full variable domain is GAGVSQSPSNKVTEKGKDVELRCDPISGHTALYWYRQSLGQGLEFLIYFQGNSAPDKSGLPSDRFSAERTGGSVSTLTIQRTQQEDSAVYLCASALSGGAGTGELFFGEGSRLTVL.

The J gene is TRBJ1-2, the V gene TRBV7-8; 8 bases line up with TRBD1. J lost 1 base, V lost 2 bases, and 3 bases had no gene match. The CDR3 is 15 residues long. Germline loops: CDR1 SGHVS, CDR2 FQNEAQ. The CDR3 loop reads CASSLRQGYNYGYTF. The CDR3 coding sequence is TGTGCCAGCAGCTTAAGACAGGGGTATAACTATGGCTACACCTTC.

V is TRBV5-8 and J is TRBJ2-1, with 14 nucleotides matching TRBD2. Germline V gene data show CDR1 as SGHTS and CDR2 as YDEGEE. The ends lost 3 bases at V and 9 bases at J; junction bases unmatched: 2. The CDR3 contains 14 residues. DNA for the CDR3: TGTGCCAGCAGCTCCGGGACTAGCGGGGGTGAGCAGTTCTTC. Translation gives CASSSGTSGGEQFF.

The rearrangement joins TRBV7-8 to TRBJ2-7; tentative D call: TRBD1 (5 bases). The CDR3 totals 16 residues. The ends were cut back, 0 bases at V and 3 bases at J, with 15 bases in the middle. Germline-derived CDR1 and CDR2 are SGHVS and FQNEAQ. DNA for the CDR3: TGTGCCAGCAGCTTAGCCCAACAATCCAGGGTCTACGAGCAGTACTTC. Protein: CASSLAQQSRVYEQYF. The variable domain in full, with the rest retrieved from reference TRBV7-8 and TRBJ2-7, is GAGVSQSPRYKVAKRGQDVALRCDPISGHVSLFWYQQALGQGPEFLTYFQNEAQLDKSGLPSDRFFAERPEGSVSTLKIQRTQQEDSAVYLCASSLAQQSRVYEQYFGPGTRLTVT.

The chain carries TRBV15 and TRBJ1-5; TRBD1 matches at 10 bases. Germline CDR1 reads LNHNV; CDR2 reads YYDKDF (reference sequence). This CDR3 is built from 17 residues. V lost 8 bases and J lost 6; bases outside the gene matches: 16. As DNA, the CDR3 is TGTGCCACCTTAAACGCTCGGGGACAGGGGTTTGGTCAGCCCCAGCATTTT. Residues: CATLNARGQGFGQPQHF.

The chain employs TRBV1 and TRBJ2-1; the table's TRBD2 call for D was not verified on the DNA. TRBV1 is listed as a pseudogene. The CDR3 spans 18 residues. The CDR3 is CTSRGLAGEGDSYNEQFF. For the CDR3, the DNA is TGCACCAGCAGGGGACTAGCGGGAGAGGGGGACTCCTACAATGAGCAGTTCTTC.

The genes are TRBV30 and TRBJ2-5; 10 bases match TRBD2. This CDR3 is 16 amino acids long. Per germline, CDR1 GTSNPN and CDR2 SVGIG (reference sequence). Unmatched junction bases numbered 13, after V lost 4 bases and J lost 5 bases. The CDR3 DNA sequence: TGTGCCTGGACTAGGGGATCCAGCGGGGGGGCGGAGACCCAGTACTTC. Protein product: CAWTRGSSGGAETQYF. Complete variable domain (other parts from reference TRBV30 and TRBJ2-5): SQTIHQWPATLVQPVGSPLSLECTVEGTSNPNLYWYRQAAGRGLQLLFYSVGIGQISSEVPQNLSASRPQDRQFILSSKKLLLSDSGFYLCAWTRGSSGGAETQYFGPGTRLLVL.

This clone was seen once. V is TRBV9 and J is TRBJ1-3, with 7 bases identical to TRBD1. The CDR3 is made up of 16 amino acids. J lost 2 bases, V lost 2 bases, and 7 bases had no gene match. In germline, CDR1 is SGDLS, CDR2 YYNGEE. Here the CDR3 DNA reads TGTGCCAGCAGCGTTCAGGGGCAGGGGGCTGGAAACACCATATATTTT. It encodes CASSVQGQGAGNTIYF.

The chain joins TRBV6-6 to TRBJ2-7, with D perhaps TRBD1 (5 bases). Looked up from germline, CDR1 is MNHNY and CDR2 is SVGAGI (reference sequence). The CDR3 length is 14 residues. V gave up 7 bases and J gave up 6 bases, with 19 bases separating them. DNA for the CDR3: TGTGCCAGCATCCACGGGCAGGGCCGAGGCGAGCAGTACTTC. Protein product: CASIHGQGRGEQYF.

The V gene is TRBV7-9, the J gene TRBJ1-1, with 7 positions matching TRBD1. Germline V gene sequence: CDR1 SEHNR, CDR2 FQNEAQ (reference sequence). With 4 bases clipped from V and 1 base from J, the junction kept 6 bases outside the gene matches. CDR3 length: 15 residues. For the CDR3, the DNA is TGTGCCAGCAGCTCCCCGGGACAGTCGAACACTGAAGCTTTCTTT. Amino acid sequence: CASSSPGQSNTEAFF.

The chain uses TRBV7-7 and TRBJ2-5, with 7 bases that match TRBD1. V lost 4 bases, J lost 8 bases, and 7 bases stayed unmatched. The length of the CDR3 is 13 residues. Germline V gives CDR1 SSHAT, CDR2 FNYEAQ (reference sequence). CDR3 sequence (DNA): TGTGCCAGCAGCTCCCGGGACAGACAAACCCAGTACTTC. It encodes CASSSRDRQTQYF.